The rows below give T cell receptor beta chains drawn from one sample of a study of T cell repertoires in cytomegalovirus infection. No cognate antigen is known for these TCRs. Via MiXCR, TCRdb re-called the reads, giving one row per CDR3 protein. The sample lists 300,000 to 400,000 distinct CDR3 sequences, 25% to 30% occurring once. Sequencing used cultured PBMCs, obtained from culture after CMV antigen stimulation. The receptors derive from a human donor in good health (CMV status not recorded). Some clones in this sample may be carry-over from other donors' samples. The CDR3 runs from the conserved cysteine through the conserved F or W. D genes are given only for firm matches. Size tells how often a clone was seen (once, few, many) or the class of an expanded clone, and some rows leave it out.

D	size	V	J	DNA	CDR3
NA	NA	TRBV6-6	TRBJ2-5	TGTGCCAGCAGTTTTAGACAGAGCCAAGAGACCCAGTACTTC	CASSFRQSQETQYF
NA	NA	TRBV6-6	TRBJ2-3	TGTGCCAGCAGTTACCGTACGCAGTATTTT	CASSYRTQYF
NA	few	TRBV5-6	TRBJ1-6	TGTGCCAGCAGCTTGATAGTCGGAGAGGAAAATAATTCACCCCTCCACTTT	CASSLIVGEENNSPLHF
TRBD1	few	TRBV5-5	TRBJ2-2	TGTGCCAGCAGCCTCGACAGGGTCGAGTACACCGGGGAGCTGTTTTTT	CASSLDRVEYTGELFF
NA	NA	TRBV7-3	TRBJ2-5	TGTGCCAGCAGCTTTATGTACCAAGAGACCCAGTACTTC	CASSFMYQETQYF
NA	NA	TRBV25-1	TRBJ2-7	TGTGCCAGCGGGGGATACGAGCAGTACTTC	CASGGYEQYF
TRBD2	NA	TRBV6-5	TRBJ2-3	TGTGCCAGCAGTTTTGGACTAGCGGGAACGGCAGATACGCAGTATTTT	CASSFGLAGTADTQYF
NA	NA	TRBV29-1	TRBJ2-1	TGCAGCGTTGAAGGAGGCAATGAGCAGTTCTTC	CSVEGGNEQFF
NA	NA	TRBV4-1	TRBJ2-2	TGCGCCAGCAGCCAGGTCTTAGGGCGGGATGGCGCCGGGGAGCTGTTTTTT	CASSQVLGRDGAGELFF
NA	many	TRBV28	TRBJ1-5	TGTGCCAGCAGCTTAACGGGCCGTAATCAGCCCCAGCATTTT	CASSLTGRNQPQHF
NA	NA	TRBV7-6	TRBJ2-7	TGTGCCAGCAGCTTAAGGCTCGCGAGCGAGCAGTACTTC	CASSLRLASEQYF
TRBD1	NA	TRBV27	TRBJ1-5	TGTGCCAGCAGCAGTTACAGGGGGGGATCTACTCAGCCCCAGCATTTT	CASSSYRGGSTQPQHF
NA	NA	TRBV20-1	TRBJ2-1	TGCAGTGCTGGCGGGACCAGAGAGAACAATGAGCAGTTCTTC	CSAGGTRENNEQFF
NA	many	TRBV7-6	TRBJ2-3	TGTGCCAGCAGCTTAGGCAGCACAGATACGCAGTATTTT	CASSLGSTDTQYF
NA	few	TRBV6-2/TRBV6-3	TRBJ1-6	TGTGCCAGCAGACCCACAGGGTTTGATTCACCCCTCCACTTT	CASRPTGFDSPLHF
NA	few	TRBV7-6	TRBJ1-5	TGTGCCAGCAGCTTAGTTGACGTTAATCAGCCCCAGCATTTT	CASSLVDVNQPQHF
TRBD1	few	TRBV11-3	TRBJ2-5	TGTGCCAGCAGCTTAAGGACAGGGGGCCAAGAGACCCAGTACTTC	CASSLRTGGQETQYF
NA	few	TRBV28	TRBJ1-5	TGTGCCAGCAGGACAGGCTTCAATCAGCCCCAGCATTTT	CASRTGFNQPQHF
TRBD1	few	TRBV28	TRBJ1-2	TGTGCCAGCAGTTTACCCTTACAGGGGGGAAACTATGGCTACACCTTC	CASSLPLQGGNYGYTF
NA	many	TRBV7-2	TRBJ2-7	TGTGCCAGCAGCTCCCTTTTCTACGAGCAGTACTTC	CASSSLFYEQYF
TRBD1	few	TRBV12-3/TRBV12-4	TRBJ1-2	TGTGCCAGCAGTCCTGACAGGGTATTCAACTATGGCTACACCTTC	CASSPDRVFNYGYTF
TRBD1	NA	TRBV7-3	TRBJ2-1	TGTGCCAGCAGACCGGGACAGGGAAAGAATGAGCAGTTCTTC	CASRPGQGKNEQFF
NA	NA	TRBV7-6	TRBJ2-7	TGTGCCAGTTCCGGGTCCGAGGATTACGAGCAGTACTTC	CASSGSEDYEQYF
NA	few	TRBV7-8	TRBJ2-5	TGTGCCAGCAGCTCGGAACTGACCCAGTACTTC	CASSSELTQYF
NA	NA	TRBV4-2	TRBJ2-1	TGTGCCAGCAGCCAAGATTATCGGCAGGGAAAGCAGTTCTTC	CASSQDYRQGKQFF
NA	few	TRBV28	TRBJ2-1	TGTGCCAGCAGTTTAACCGATTCGACAGGTAGCTCCTACAATGAGCAGTTCTTC	CASSLTDSTGSSYNEQFF
NA	NA	TRBV10-3	TRBJ2-1	TGTGCCATCCAAGCTGAGGGGGATGAGCAGTTCTTC	CAIQAEGDEQFF
NA	many	TRBV7-3	TRBJ2-7	TGTGCCAGCAGCTTAATGGAAACGGGAGAGCAGTACTTC	CASSLMETGEQYF
TRBD2	few	TRBV12-3/TRBV12-4	TRBJ2-1	TGTGCCAGCAGTTCGAGGCGGGAGGTTTCATACAATGAGCAGTTCTTC	CASSSRREVSYNEQFF
NA	few	TRBV29-1	TRBJ1-5	TGCAGCGTGAGGGACGGTTATAGCAATCAGCCCCAGCATTTT	CSVRDGYSNQPQHF
TRBD1	NA	TRBV6-6	TRBJ2-2	TGTGCCATTCGACAGGGGGCTAACACCGGGGAGCTGTTTTTT	CAIRQGANTGELFF
TRBD2	few	TRBV5-1	TRBJ2-7	TGCGCCAGCAGCCCCCCGGCCGGGAGGTACGAGCAGTACTTC	CASSPPAGRYEQYF
NA	NA	TRBV24-1	TRBJ1-5	TGTGCCACCAGTGATGGGACTTCAAGGAATCAGCCCCAGCATTTT	CATSDGTSRNQPQHF
NA	NA	TRBV7-4	TRBJ2-3	TGTGCCAGCAGCTTAACCGTTAGTTCAGATACGCAGTATTTT	CASSLTVSSDTQYF
NA	NA	TRBV5-1	TRBJ1-1	TGCGCCAGCAGTCTTCAACAGGGTTCGGGAATGGCTTTCTTT	CASSLQQGSGMAFF
NA	few	TRBV7-2	TRBJ1-2	TGTGCCAGCAGCCCAATCTCTACCCGACAGCGACCTAACTATGGCTACACCTTC	CASSPISTRQRPNYGYTF
NA	NA	TRBV9	TRBJ2-1	TGTGCCAGCAGCGTACTCCCAGAGGGTGAGCAGTTCTTC	CASSVLPEGEQFF
TRBD1	NA	TRBV7-9	TRBJ1-2	TGTGCCAGCAGCCTCGGGACAGGGGGGCGGAACTATGGCTACACCTTC	CASSLGTGGRNYGYTF
NA	NA	TRBV12-3/TRBV12-4	TRBJ1-2	TGTGCCAGCAGCTCCCACAGGGTCGGTGGCTACACCTTC	CASSSHRVGGYTF
TRBD1	many	TRBV7-2	TRBJ2-7	TGTGCCAGCAGCAAGGGACAGTACTACGAGCAGTACTTC	CASSKGQYYEQYF
TRBD1	many	TRBV6-6	TRBJ1-1	TGTGCCAGCAGTCAACGGACAGGGAACACTGAAGCTTTCTTT	CASSQRTGNTEAFF
NA	NA	TRBV10-3	TRBJ1-3	TGTGCCATCAGTGAGTCGACGGCGTTAATTGGAAACACCATATATTTT	CAISESTALIGNTIYF
NA	NA	TRBV7-2	TRBJ1-5	TGTGCCAGCAGCTTGCGGATTAATCAGCCCCAGCATTTT	CASSLRINQPQHF
TRBD1	many	TRBV5-8	TRBJ1-1	TGTGCCAGCAGCTTGGGGGGGACAGCGAACACTGAAGCTTTCTTT	CASSLGGTANTEAFF
NA	few	TRBV20-1	TRBJ1-5	TGCAGTGCTGTGACTGATAGCAATCAGCCCCAGCATTTT	CSAVTDSNQPQHF
NA	NA	TRBV6-1	TRBJ2-5	TGTGCCAGCAGTGACGCTTCGAGAGAGACCCAGTACTTC	CASSDASRETQYF
TRBD2	many	TRBV7-2	TRBJ2-1	TGTGCCAGCAGCCCCGGACTAGCGGGGGGCCCCTACAATGAGCAGTTCTTC	CASSPGLAGGPYNEQFF
NA	NA	TRBV24-1	TRBJ2-1	TGTGCCACCAGTAATCCCGGCAGGGACAATGAGCAGTTCTTC	CATSNPGRDNEQFF
NA	large	TRBV28	TRBJ1-1	TGTGCCAGCAGTTTCGAAGGACTAAAAAACACTGAAGCTTTCTTT	CASSFEGLKNTEAFF
TRBD2	many	TRBV7-2	TRBJ2-7	TGTGCCAGCAGCCCCGGACTAGCGGGGGCCTACGAGCAGTACTTC	CASSPGLAGAYEQYF